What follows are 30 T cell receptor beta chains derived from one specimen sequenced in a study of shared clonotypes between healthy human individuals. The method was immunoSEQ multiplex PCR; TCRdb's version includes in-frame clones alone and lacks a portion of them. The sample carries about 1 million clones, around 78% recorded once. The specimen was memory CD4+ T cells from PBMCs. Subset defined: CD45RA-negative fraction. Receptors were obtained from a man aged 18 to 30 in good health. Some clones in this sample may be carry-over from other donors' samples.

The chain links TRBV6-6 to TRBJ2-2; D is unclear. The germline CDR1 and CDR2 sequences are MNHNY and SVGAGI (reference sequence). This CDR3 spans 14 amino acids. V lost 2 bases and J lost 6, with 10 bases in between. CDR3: CASSYTLNAGELFF. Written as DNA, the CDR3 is TGTGCCAGCAGTTACACGCTTAATGCCGGGGAGCTGTTTTTT.

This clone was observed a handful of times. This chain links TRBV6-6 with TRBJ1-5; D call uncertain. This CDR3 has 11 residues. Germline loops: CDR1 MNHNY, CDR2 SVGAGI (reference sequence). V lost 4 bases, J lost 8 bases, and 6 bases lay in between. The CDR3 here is CASSFPEPQHF. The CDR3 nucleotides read TGTGCCAGCAGTTTCCCGGAGCCCCAGCATTTT.

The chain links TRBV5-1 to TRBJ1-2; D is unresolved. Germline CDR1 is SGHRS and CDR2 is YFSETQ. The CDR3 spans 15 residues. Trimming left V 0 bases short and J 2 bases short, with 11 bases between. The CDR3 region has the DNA TGCGCCAGCAGCTTGGGTGGAAGAAGGAACTATGGCTACACCTTC. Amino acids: CASSLGGRRNYGYTF.

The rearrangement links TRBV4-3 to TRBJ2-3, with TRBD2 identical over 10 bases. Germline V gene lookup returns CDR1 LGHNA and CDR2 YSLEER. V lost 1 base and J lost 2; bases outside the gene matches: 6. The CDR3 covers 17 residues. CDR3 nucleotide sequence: TGCGCCAGCAGCCAAGTGGCTAGCGGGAGTTACACAGATACGCAGTATTTT. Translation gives CASSQVASGSYTDTQYF.

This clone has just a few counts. The CDR3 reads CASTQAQTETQYF. CDR3 sequence (DNA): TGTGCCAGCACTCAAGCGCAGACAGAGACCCAGTACTTC. The chain recombines TRBV2 with TRBJ2-5; D is uncertain. The CDR3 spans 13 residues. The V end lost 7 bases, the J end lost 4 bases, and 13 bases lay between the germline ends. Germline CDR1 SNHLY, CDR2 FYNNEI. Filled out from reference TRBV2 and TRBJ2-5, the complete variable domain reads EPEVTQTPSHQVTQMGQEVILRCVPISNHLYFYWYRQILGQKVEFLVSFYNNEISEKSEIFDDQFSVERPDGSNFTLKIRSTKLEDSAMYFCASTQAQTETQYFGPGTRLLVL.

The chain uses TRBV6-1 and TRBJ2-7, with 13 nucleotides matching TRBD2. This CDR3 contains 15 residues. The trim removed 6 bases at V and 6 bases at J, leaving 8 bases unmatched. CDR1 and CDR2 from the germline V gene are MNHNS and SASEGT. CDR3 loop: CASRFGLAGEPEQYF. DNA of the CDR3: TGTGCCAGCAGGTTCGGACTAGCGGGAGAGCCCGAGCAGTACTTC.

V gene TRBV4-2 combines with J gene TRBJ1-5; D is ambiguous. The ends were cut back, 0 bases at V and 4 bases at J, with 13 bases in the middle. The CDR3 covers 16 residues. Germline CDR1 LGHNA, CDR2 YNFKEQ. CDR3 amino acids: CASSQEVLVGNQPQHF. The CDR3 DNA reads TGTGCCAGCAGCCAAGAGGTCCTTGTGGGGAATCAGCCCCAGCATTTT.

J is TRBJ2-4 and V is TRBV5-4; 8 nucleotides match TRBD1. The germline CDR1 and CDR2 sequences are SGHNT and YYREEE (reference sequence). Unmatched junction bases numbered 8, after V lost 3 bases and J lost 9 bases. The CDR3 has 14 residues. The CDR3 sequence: CASSSQGALSIQYF. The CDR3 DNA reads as TGTGCCAGCAGCTCTCAGGGGGCGCTTAGCATTCAGTACTTC.

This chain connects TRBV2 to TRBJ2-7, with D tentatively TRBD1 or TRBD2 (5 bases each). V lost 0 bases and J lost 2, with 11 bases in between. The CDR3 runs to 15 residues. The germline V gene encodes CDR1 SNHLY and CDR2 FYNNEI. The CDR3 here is CASSEAGRGTYEQYF. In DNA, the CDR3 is TGTGCCAGCAGTGAAGCGGGACGGGGAACCTACGAGCAGTACTTC.

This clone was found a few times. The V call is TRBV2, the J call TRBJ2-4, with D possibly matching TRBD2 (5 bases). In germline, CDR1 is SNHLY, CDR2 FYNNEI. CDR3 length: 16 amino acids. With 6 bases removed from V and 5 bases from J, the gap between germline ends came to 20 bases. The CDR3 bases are TGTGCCAGCAGCAACCCTTCGACGGGGAGTGAAAACATTCAGTACTTC. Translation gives CASSNPSTGSENIQYF.

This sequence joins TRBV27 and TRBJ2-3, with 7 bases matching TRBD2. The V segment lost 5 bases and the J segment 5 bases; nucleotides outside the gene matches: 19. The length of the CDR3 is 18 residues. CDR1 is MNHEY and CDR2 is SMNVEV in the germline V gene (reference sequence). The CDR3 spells CASSIFSVGLGSRDTQYF. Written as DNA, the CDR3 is TGTGCCAGCAGTATCTTCTCCGTTGGACTAGGGAGTAGAGATACGCAGTATTTT.

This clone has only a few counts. The chain's CDR3 is CASSHGTGGQETQYF. For the CDR3, the DNA is TGCGCCAGCAGCCACGGGACAGGGGGCCAAGAGACCCAGTACTTC. V is TRBV4-1 and J is TRBJ2-5; 11 positions match TRBD1. The CDR3 sequence is 15 residues long. With 3 bases clipped from V and 1 base from J, the junction kept 1 base outside the gene matches. Germline CDR1 reads MGHRA; CDR2 reads YSYEKL.

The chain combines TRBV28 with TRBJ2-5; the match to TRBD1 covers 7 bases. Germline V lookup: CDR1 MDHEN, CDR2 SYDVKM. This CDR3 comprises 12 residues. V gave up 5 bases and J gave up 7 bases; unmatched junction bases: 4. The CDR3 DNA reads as TGTGCCAGCAGTCCCCACAGGGGGACCCAGTACTTC. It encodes CASSPHRGTQYF.

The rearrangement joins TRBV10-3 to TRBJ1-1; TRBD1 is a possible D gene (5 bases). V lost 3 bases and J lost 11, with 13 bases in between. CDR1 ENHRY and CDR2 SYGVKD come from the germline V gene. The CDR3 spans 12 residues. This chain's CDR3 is CAISEAQGRAFF. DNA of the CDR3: TGTGCCATCAGTGAAGCGCAGGGCAGGGCTTTCTTT.

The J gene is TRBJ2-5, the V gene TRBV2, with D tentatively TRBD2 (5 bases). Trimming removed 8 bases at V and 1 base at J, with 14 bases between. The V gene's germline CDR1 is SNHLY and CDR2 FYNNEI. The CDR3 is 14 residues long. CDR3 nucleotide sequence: TGTGCCAGCGTCCGTCTTAGCGCCCAAGAGACCCAGTACTTC. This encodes CASVRLSAQETQYF. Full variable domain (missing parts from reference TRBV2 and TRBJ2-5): EPEVTQTPSHQVTQMGQEVILRCVPISNHLYFYWYRQILGQKVEFLVSFYNNEISEKSEIFDDQFSVERPDGSNFTLKIRSTKLEDSAMYFCASVRLSAQETQYFGPGTRLLVL.

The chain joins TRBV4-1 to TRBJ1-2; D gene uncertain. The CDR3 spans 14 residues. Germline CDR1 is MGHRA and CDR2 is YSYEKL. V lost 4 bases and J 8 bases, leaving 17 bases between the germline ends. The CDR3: CASSPFAGGGGYTF. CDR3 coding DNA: TGCGCCAGCAGCCCCTTCGCTGGTGGTGGCGGCTACACCTTC.

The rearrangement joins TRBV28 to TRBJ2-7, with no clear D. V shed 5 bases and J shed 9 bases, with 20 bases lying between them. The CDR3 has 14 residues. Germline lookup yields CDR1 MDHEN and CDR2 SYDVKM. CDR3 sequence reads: CASSGIRYEAGQYF. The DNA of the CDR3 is TGTGCCAGCAGTGGAATTCGGTACGAGGCCGGGCAGTACTTC.

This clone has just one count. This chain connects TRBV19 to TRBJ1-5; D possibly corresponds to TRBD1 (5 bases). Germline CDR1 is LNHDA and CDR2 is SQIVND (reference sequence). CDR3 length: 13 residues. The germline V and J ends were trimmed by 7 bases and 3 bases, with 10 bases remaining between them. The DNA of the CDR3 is TGTGCCAGTATGGGGGATACCAATCAGCCCCAGCATTTT. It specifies CASMGDTNQPQHF.

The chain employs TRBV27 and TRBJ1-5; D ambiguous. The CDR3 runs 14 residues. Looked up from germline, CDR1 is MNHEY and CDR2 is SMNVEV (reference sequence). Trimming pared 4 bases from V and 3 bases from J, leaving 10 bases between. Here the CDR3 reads CASSSPTYNQPQHF. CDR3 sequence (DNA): TGTGCCAGCAGTTCTCCCACCTACAATCAGCCCCAGCATTTT.

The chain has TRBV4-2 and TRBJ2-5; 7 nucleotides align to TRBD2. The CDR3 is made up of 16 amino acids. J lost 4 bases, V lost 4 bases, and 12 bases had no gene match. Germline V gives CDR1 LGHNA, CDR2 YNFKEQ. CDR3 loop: CASSPTPMGRGETQYF. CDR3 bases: TGTGCCAGCAGCCCAACACCGATGGGGAGGGGAGAGACCCAGTACTTC.

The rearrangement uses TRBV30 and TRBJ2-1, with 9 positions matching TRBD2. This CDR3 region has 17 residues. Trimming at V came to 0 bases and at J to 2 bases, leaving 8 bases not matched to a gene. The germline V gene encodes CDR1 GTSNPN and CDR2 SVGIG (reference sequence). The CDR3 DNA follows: TGTGCCTGGAGTGTTGCGGGAGGGCCCATCCCCTACAATGAGCAGTTCTTC. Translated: CAWSVAGGPIPYNEQFF. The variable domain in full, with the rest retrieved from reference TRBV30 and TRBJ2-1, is SQTIHQWPATLVQPVGSPLSLECTVEGTSNPNLYWYRQAAGRGLQLLFYSVGIGQISSEVPQNLSASRPQDRQFILSSKKLLLSDSGFYLCAWSVAGGPIPYNEQFFGPGTRLTVL.

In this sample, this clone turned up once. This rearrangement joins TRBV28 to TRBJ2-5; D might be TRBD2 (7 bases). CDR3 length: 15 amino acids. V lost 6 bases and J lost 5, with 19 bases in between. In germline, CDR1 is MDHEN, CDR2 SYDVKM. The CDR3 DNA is TGTGCCAGCAGGGGGTCCGGGGGGCAGGAGGAGACCCAGTACTTC. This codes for CASRGSGGQEETQYF.

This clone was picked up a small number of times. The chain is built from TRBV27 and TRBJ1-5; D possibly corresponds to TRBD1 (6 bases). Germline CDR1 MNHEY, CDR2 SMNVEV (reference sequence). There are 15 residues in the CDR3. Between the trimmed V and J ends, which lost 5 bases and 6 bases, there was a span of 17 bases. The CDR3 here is CASSLDRSGSQPQHF. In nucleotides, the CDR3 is TGTGCCAGCAGTCTTGACAGGTCAGGCAGTCAGCCCCAGCATTTT.

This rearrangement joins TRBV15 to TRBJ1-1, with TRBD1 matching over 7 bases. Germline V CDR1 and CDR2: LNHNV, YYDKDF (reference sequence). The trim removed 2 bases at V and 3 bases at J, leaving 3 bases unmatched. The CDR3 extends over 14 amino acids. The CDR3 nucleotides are TGTGCCACCAGCAGACAGGGGGGGGACACTGAAGCTTTCTTT. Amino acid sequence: CATSRQGGDTEAFF.

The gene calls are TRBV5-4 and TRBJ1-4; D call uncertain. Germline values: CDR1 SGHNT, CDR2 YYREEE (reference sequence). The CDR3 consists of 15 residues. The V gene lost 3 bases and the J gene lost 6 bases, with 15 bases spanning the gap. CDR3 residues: CASSSGSKKDEKLFF. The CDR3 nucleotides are TGTGCCAGCAGCTCCGGGTCCAAAAAGGATGAAAAACTGTTTTTT. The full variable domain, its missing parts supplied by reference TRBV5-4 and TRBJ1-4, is ETGVTQSPTHLIKTRGQQVTLRCSSQSGHNTVSWYQQALGQGPQFIFQYYREEENGRGNFPPRFSGLQFPNYSSELNVNALELDDSALYLCASSSGSKKDEKLFFGSGTQLSVL.

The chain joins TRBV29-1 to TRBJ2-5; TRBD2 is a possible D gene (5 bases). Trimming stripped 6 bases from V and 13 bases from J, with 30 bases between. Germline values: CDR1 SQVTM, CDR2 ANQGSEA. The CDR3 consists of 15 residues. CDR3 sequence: CSVAPGWGMGEGAYF. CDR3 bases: TGCAGCGTGGCCCCCGGTTGGGGTATGGGAGAGGGTGCGTACTTC.

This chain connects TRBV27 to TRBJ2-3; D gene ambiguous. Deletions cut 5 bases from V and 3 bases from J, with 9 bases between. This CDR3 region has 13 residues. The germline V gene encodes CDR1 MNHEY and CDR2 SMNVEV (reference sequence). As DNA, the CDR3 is TGTGCCAGCAGTCTTCCCGGGACAGATACGCAGTATTTT. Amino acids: CASSLPGTDTQYF.

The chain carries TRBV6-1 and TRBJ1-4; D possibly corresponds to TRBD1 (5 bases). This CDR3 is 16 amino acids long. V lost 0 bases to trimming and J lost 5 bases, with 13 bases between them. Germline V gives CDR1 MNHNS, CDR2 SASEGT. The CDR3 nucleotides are TGTGCCAGCAGTGAAGCGTGGAGGGAGGGGAATGAAAAACTGTTTTTT. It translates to CASSEAWREGNEKLFF.

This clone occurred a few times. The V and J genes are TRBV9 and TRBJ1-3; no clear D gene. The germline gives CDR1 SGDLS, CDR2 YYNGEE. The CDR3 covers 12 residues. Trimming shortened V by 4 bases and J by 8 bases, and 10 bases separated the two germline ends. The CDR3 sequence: CASSPIGDTIYF. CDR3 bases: TGTGCCAGCAGCCCCATTGGGGACACCATATATTTT.

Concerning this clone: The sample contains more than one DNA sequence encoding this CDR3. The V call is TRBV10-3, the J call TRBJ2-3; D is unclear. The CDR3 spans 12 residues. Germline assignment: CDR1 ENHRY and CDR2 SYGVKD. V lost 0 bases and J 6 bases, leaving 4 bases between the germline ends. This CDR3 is CAISESSDTQYF. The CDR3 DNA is TGTGCCATCAGTGAGTCTTCGGATACGCAGTATTTT.